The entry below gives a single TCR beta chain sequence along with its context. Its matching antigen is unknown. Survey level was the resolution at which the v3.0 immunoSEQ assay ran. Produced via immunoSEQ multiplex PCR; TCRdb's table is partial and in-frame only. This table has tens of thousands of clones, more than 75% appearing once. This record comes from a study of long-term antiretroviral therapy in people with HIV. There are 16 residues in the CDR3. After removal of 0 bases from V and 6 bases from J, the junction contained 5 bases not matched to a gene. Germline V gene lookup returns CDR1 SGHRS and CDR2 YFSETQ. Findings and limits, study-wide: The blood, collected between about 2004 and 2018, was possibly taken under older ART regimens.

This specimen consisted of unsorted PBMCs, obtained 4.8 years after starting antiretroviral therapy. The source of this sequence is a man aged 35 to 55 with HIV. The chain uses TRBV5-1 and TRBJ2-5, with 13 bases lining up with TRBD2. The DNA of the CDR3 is TGCGCCAGCAGCTTGGAACTAGCGGGGGGGCAGAAGACCCAGTACTTC. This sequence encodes CASSLELAGGQKTQYF.